A selection of T cell receptor beta chains follows, all from one sample in a study of CD8+ T cells in alopecia areata. Measured with immunoSEQ multiplex PCR; TCRdb has only the in-frame clones, and not every one. The sample lists around 210,000 clones, around three fifths occurring once. The input for sequencing was CD4+ T cells sorted from blood, taken at week 4, from a patient treated with tofacitinib. These receptors were obtained from a human donor with alopecia areata. Both conserved end residues are part of each CDR3. A D gene is named only where the DNA matches it firmly. Clone size, where shown, is once, few, many, or a class for clones that have expanded.

v_gene	j_gene	d_gene	abundance	CDR3aa	CDR3nt
TRBV5-1	TRBJ1-4	.	.	CASSQLPSTNEKLFF	TGCGCCAGCAGTCAGCTCCCATCAACTAATGAAAAACTGTTTTTT
TRBV5-6	TRBJ1-3	.	.	CASSRDGGTRNTIYF	TGTGCCAGCAGCAGGGACGGAGGAACGAGAAACACCATATATTTT
TRBV4-2	TRBJ1-5	.	.	CASSHRMVLNQPQHF	TGTGCCAGCAGCCACCGGATGGTCCTCAATCAGCCCCAGCATTTT
TRBV6-1	TRBJ1-1	.	.	CASTDMAGTLPRNTEAFF	TGTGCCAGCACTGATATGGCCGGGACGCTTCCCAGGAACACTGAAGCTTTCTTT
TRBV27	TRBJ1-1	.	few	CASSFRVGEAFF	TGTGCCAGCAGTTTCAGGGTAGGCGAAGCTTTCTTT
TRBV5-1	TRBJ2-5	.	.	CASSFGVQETQYF	TGCGCCAGCAGCTTCGGGGTCCAAGAGACCCAGTACTTC
TRBV7-2	TRBJ1-6	.	.	CASSLTGFSRGSPLHF	TGTGCCAGCAGCTTAACTGGTTTCAGCAGAGGTTCACCCCTCCACTTT
TRBV30	TRBJ1-2	.	once	CACSTWTGGYTF	TGTGCCTGTAGTACATGGACCGGTGGCTACACCTTC
TRBV4-1	TRBJ2-1	.	.	CASRPLRGESYNEQFF	TGCGCCAGCAGGCCTTTACGCGGGGAGTCCTACAATGAGCAGTTCTTC
TRBV7-2	TRBJ2-1	.	few	CASTWGYNEQFF	TGTGCCAGCACCTGGGGATACAATGAGCAGTTCTTC
TRBV29-1	TRBJ2-1	.	.	CSARGQSPYEQFF	TGCAGCGCGCGGGGACAGAGCCCTTATGAGCAGTTCTTC
TRBV7-8	TRBJ1-2	TRBD1	.	CASSLTWGQDYGYTF	TGTGCCAGCAGCTTAACTTGGGGACAGGACTATGGCTACACCTTC
TRBV30	TRBJ1-5	.	.	CAWSVGADNQPQHF	TGTGCCTGGAGTGTCGGGGCAGATAATCAGCCCCAGCATTTT
TRBV4-3	TRBJ2-5	.	.	CASSQGRDNRAETQYF	TGCGCCAGCAGCCAAGGAAGGGACAATAGGGCGGAGACCCAGTACTTC